The sample holds many counts of the clone carrying this T cell receptor (beta chain). This entry belongs to a study of T cells in Graves' hyperthyroidism and ophthalmopathy. There are 15 residues in the CDR3. The germline V gene has CDR1 SEHNR and CDR2 FQNEAQ (reference sequence). V lost 0 bases to trimming and J lost 2 bases; unmatched junction nucleotides: 2. Researchers took RNA transcripts and amplified the TCR beta CDR3 regions from them. The TCR CDR3 first-round RT-PCR relied on the HTBI primer set. MiXCR, run by TCRdb on the multiplex PCR reads, gives a single entry per CDR3 protein. Of hundreds of thousands of distinct CDR3 sequences listed, around 15% are singletons.

The sample consisted of blood. The chain joins TRBV7-9 to TRBJ2-3; TRBD2 matches 7 bases. This receptor was obtained from a woman aged 18-29 years with Graves' hyperthyroidism. The CDR3 DNA is TGTGCCAGCAGCTTAGCCGGGACTACCACAGATACGCAGTATTTT. Its translation is CASSLAGTTTDTQYF.